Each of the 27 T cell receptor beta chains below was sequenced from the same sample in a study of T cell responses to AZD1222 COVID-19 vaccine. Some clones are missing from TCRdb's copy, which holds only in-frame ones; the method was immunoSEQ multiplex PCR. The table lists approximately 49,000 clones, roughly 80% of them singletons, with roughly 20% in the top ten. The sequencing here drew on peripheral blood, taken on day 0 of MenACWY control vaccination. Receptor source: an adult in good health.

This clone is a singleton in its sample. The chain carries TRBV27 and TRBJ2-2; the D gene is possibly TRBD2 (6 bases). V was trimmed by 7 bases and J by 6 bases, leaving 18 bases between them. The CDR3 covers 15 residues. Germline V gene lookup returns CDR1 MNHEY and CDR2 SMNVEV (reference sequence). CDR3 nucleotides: TGTGCCAGCAAAATGGGGGGTAGGGTTGCCGGGGAGCTGTTTTTT. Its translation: CASKMGGRVAGELFF.

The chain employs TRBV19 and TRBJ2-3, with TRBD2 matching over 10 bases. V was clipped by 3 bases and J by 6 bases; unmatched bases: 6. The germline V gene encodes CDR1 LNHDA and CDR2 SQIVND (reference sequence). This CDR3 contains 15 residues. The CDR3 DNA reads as TGTGCCAGTAGTATTAAGGGACTAGCGCGCGATACGCAGTATTTT. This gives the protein CASSIKGLARDTQYF.

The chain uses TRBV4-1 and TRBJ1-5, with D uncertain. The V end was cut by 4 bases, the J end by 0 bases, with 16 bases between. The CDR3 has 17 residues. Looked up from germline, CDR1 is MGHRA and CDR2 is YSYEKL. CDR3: CASSLAGGTYSNQPQHF. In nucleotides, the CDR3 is TGCGCCAGCAGCCTCGCTGGTGGTACTTATAGCAATCAGCCCCAGCATTTT.

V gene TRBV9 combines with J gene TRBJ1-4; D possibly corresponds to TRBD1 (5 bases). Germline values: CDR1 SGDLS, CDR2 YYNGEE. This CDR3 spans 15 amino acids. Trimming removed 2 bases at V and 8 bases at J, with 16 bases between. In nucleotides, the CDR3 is TGTGCCAGCAGCGTGGGGACCTCTGACCGGGAAAAACTGTTTTTT. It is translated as CASSVGTSDREKLFF.

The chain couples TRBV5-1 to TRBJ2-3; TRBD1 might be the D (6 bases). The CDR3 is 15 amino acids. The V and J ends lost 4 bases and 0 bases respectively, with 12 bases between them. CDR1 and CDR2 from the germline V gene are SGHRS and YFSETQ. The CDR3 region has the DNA TGCGCCAGCAGCATTGACAGGCGCAGCACAGATACGCAGTATTTT. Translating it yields CASSIDRRSTDTQYF.

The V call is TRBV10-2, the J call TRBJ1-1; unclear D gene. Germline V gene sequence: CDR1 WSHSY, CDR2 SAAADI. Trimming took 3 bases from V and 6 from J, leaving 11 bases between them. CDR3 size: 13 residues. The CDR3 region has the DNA TGCGCCAGCAGTGATGGTGGGTCGGCTGAAGCTTTCTTT. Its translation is CASSDGGSAEAFF.

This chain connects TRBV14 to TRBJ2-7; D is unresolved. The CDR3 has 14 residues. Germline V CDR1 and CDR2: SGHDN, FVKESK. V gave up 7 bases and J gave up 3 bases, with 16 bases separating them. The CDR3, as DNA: TGTGCCAGCAACCCATCAGGCCCCCGCTACGAGCAGTACTTC. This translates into CASNPSGPRYEQYF.

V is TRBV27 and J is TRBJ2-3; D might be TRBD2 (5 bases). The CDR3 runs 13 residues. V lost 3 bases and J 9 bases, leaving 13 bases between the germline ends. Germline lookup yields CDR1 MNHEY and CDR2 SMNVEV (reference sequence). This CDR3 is CASSLDFWETQYF. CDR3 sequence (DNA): TGTGCCAGCAGTTTGGACTTCTGGGAAACGCAGTATTTT.

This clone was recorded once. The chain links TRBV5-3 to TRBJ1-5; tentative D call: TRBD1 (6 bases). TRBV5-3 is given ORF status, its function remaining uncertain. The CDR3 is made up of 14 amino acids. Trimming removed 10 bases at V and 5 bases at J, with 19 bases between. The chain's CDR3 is CARRWGRSHQPQHF. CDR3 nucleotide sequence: TGTGCCCGACGCTGGGGGCGGTCCCATCAGCCCCAGCATTTT.

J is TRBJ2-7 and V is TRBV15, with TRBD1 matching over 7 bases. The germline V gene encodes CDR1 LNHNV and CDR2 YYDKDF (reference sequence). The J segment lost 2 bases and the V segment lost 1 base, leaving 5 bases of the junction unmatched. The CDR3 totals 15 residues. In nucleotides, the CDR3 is TGTGCCACCAGCAGAGGAGTAACAGGGGCCTACGAGCAGTACGTC. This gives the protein CATSRGVTGAYEQYV.

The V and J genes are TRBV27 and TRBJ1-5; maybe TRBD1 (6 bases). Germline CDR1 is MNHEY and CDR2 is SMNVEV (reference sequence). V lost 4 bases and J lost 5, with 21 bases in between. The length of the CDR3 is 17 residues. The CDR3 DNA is TGTGCCAGCAGTTCCACCGGACGGGCGAGGGGGTATCAGCCCCAGCATTTT. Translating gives CASSSTGRARGYQPQHF.

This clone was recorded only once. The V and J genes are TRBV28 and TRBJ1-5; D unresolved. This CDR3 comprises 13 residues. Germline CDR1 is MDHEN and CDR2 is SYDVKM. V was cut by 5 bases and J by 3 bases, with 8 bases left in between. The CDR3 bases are TGTGCCAGCAGTCCCCGACCCAATCAGCCCCAGCATTTT. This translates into CASSPRPNQPQHF.

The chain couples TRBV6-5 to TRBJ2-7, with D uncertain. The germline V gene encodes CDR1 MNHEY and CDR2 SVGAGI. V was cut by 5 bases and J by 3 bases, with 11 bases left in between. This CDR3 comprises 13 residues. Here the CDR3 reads CASSNPPYYEQYV. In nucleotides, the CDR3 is TGTGCCAGCAGTAACCCCCCATACTACGAGCAGTACGTC.

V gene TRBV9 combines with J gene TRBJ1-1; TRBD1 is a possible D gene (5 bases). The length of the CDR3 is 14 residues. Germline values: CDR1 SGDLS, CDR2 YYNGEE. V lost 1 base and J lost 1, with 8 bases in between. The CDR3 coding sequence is TGTGCCAGCAGCGTATGGGACGGGAACACTGAAGCTTTCTTT. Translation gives CASSVWDGNTEAFF.

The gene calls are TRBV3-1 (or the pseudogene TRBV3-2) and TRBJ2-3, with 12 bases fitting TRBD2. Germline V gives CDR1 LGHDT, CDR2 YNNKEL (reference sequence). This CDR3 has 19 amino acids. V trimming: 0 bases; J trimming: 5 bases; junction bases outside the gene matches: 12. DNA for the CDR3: TGTGCCAGCAGCCAAGACTGGGCTAGCGGGAGGGGTCGAGTAGATACGCAGTATTTT. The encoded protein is CASSQDWASGRGRVDTQYF.

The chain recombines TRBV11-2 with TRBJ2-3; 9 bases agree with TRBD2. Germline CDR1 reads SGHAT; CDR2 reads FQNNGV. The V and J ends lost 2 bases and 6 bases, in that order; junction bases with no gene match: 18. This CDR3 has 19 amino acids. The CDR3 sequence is CASSLRLSGRLSVGDTQYF. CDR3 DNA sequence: TGTGCCAGCAGCTTAAGGCTGAGCGGGAGGCTATCGGTTGGTGATACGCAGTATTTT.

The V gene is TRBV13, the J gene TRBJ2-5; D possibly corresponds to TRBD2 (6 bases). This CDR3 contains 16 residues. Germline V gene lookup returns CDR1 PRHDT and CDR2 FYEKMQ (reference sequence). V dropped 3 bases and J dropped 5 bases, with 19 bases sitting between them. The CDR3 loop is CASSFKGRGLGETQYF. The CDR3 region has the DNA TGTGCCAGCAGCTTTAAGGGACGGGGACTTGGGGAGACCCAGTACTTC.

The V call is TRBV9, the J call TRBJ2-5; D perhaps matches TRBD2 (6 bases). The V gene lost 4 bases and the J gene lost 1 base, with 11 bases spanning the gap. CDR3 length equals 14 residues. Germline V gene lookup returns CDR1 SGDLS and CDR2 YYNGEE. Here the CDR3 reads CASSLEGGQETQYF. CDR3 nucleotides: TGTGCCAGCAGCTTAGAGGGAGGCCAAGAGACCCAGTACTTC.

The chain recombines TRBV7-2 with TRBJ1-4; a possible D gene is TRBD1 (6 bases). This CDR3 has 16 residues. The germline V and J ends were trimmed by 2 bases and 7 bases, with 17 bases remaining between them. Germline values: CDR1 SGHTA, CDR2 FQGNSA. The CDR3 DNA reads TGTGCCAGCAGCTTAAGGCCACAGGGAGGGGGTGAAAAACTGTTTTTT. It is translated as CASSLRPQGGGEKLFF.

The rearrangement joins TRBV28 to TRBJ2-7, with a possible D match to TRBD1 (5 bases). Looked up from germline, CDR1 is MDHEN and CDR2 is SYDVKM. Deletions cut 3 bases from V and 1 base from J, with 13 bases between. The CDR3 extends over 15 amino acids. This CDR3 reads CASSLGQGRSYEQYF. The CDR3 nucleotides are TGTGCCAGCAGTTTGGGGCAGGGCAGGTCCTACGAGCAGTACTTC.

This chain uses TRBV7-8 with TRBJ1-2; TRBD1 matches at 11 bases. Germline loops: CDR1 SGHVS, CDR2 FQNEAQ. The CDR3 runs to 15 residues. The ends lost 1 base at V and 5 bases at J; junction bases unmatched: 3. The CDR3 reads CASSLGDRGKYGYTF. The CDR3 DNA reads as TGTGCCAGCAGCTTAGGGGACAGGGGGAAATATGGCTACACCTTC.

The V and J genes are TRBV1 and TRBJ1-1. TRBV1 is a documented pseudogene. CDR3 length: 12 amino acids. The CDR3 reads CTSSQDMGSAFF. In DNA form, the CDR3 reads TGCACCAGCAGCCAAGATATGGGATCAGCTTTCTTT.

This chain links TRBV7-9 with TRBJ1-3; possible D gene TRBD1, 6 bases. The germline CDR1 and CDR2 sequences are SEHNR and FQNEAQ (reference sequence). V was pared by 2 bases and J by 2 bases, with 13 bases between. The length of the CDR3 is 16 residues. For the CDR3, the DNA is TGTGCCAGCAGCTTACGACAGGAAACGGCTGGAAACACCATATATTTT. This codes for CASSLRQETAGNTIYF. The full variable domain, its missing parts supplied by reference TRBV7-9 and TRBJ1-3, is DTGVSQNPRHKITKRGQNVTFRCDPISEHNRLYWYRQTLGQGPEFLTYFQNEAQLEKSRLLSDRFSAERPKGSFSTLEIQRTEQGDSAMYLCASSLRQETAGNTIYFGEGSWLTVV.

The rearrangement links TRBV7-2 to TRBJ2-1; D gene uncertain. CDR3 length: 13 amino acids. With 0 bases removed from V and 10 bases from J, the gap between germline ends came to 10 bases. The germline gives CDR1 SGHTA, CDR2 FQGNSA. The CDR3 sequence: CASSLAYRNEQFF. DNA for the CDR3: TGTGCCAGCAGCTTAGCTTATAGGAACGAGCAGTTCTTC.

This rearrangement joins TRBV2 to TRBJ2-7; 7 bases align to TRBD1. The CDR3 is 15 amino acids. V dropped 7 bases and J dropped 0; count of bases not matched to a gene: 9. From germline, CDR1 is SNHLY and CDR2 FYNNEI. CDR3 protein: CASTADRVSSYEQYF. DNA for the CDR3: TGTGCCAGCACTGCTGACAGGGTAAGCTCCTACGAGCAGTACTTC.

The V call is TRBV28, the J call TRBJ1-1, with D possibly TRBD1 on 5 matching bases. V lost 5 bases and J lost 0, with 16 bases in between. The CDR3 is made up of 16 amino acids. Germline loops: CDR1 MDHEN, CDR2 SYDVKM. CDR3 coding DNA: TGTGCCAGCAGTCCCCCCGGAGGGGCCATGAACACTGAAGCTTTCTTT. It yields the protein CASSPPGGAMNTEAFF.

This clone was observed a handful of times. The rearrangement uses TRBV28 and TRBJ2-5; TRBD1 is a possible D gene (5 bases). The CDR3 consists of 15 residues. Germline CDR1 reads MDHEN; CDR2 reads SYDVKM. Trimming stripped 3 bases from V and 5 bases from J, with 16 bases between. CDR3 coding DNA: TGTGCCAGCAGTTTCCCGAACAGGCGTAGGGAGACCCAGTACTTC. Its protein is CASSFPNRRRETQYF.